The next 10 T cell receptor beta chains were all read from a single sample in a study of T-cell memory formation after mild COVID-19 (dated by TCRdb to 2020 to 2022). Library creation used 5' RACE. Sequencing instrument: Illumina NovaSeq 6000. TCRdb trimmed the raw reads at Q25, called clones with MiXCR and kept productive beta chains. Entries are consolidated by CDR3 protein sequence, retaining the most common genes and DNA. The sample records roughly 110,000 distinct CDR3 sequences, around 15% of which are singletons. The ten largest clones represent 35% to 40% of the sample. The sequenced sample was PBMCs or a T cell subset sorted from them (not recorded which). The receptors derive from a man aged 18 to 30 who had mild COVID-19 (a few samples of this study predate the infection). The sample titles of this study are shuffled in the database, so cell type and time point are left out; the donor was told from shared clones.

This clonotype was seen just once. The chain employs TRBV14 and TRBJ2-3; 12 bases are a match to TRBD2. The CDR3 length is 17 residues. Germline lookup yields CDR1 SGHDN and CDR2 FVKESK. With V trimmed by 5 bases and J by 4 bases, 10 bases remained unmatched. The CDR3 spells CASSSRTSGEGPDTQYF. The CDR3 DNA is TGTGCCAGCAGCTCCCGGACTAGCGGGGAGGGGCCAGATACGCAGTATTTT.

In its sample, this clonotype was seen many times. The chain uses TRBV3-2 and TRBJ2-3; the table's TRBD2 call for D was not verified on the DNA. TRBV3-2 is reported as a pseudogene. The CDR3 has 16 residues. CDR3 bases: TGTGCCAGCAGCCAAGAGAGGACTAGCGAAAGGGATACGCAGTATTTT. As protein: CASSQERTSERDTQYF.

The rearrangement joins TRBV6-2 or TRBV6-3 to TRBJ1-6, with a weak D call TRBD1 (5 bases). Germline lookup yields CDR1 MNHEY and CDR2 SVGEGT. V gave up 5 bases and J gave up 6 bases, with 11 bases separating them. The CDR3 has 14 residues. CDR3 DNA: TGTGCCAGCAGTAACCGCGGGGCTAATTCACCCCTCCACTTT. It codes for CASSNRGANSPLHF.

The gene calls are TRBV5-4 and TRBJ2-7, with D perhaps TRBD2 (5 bases). Trimming took off 1 base at V and 4 bases at J, with 12 bases between the two ends. This CDR3 spans 14 amino acids. Germline assignment: CDR1 SGHNT and CDR2 YYREEE (reference sequence). The CDR3 region has the DNA TGTGCCAGCAGCTTGTCGGGCAGGAGGTACGAGCAGTACTTC. It translates to CASSLSGRRYEQYF.

J is TRBJ2-2 and V is TRBV12-3 or TRBV12-4; 7 bases line up with TRBD1. The ends lost 8 bases at V and 4 bases at J; junction bases unmatched: 7. The CDR3 is made up of 14 amino acids. The CDR3 region has the DNA TGTGCCAGCGAGTGGGGACAGTCCACCGGGGAGCTGTTTTTT. Translation gives CASEWGQSTGELFF.

This clonotype was counted between two and nine times. The V and J genes are TRBV6-5 and TRBJ2-5; D is perhaps TRBD2 (6 bases). Trimming shortened V by 6 bases and J by 5 bases, and 13 bases separated the two germline ends. This CDR3 has 13 amino acids. Germline CDR1 reads MNHEY; CDR2 reads SVGAGI. The CDR3 protein is CASSRLVGETQYF. For the CDR3, the DNA is TGTGCCAGCAGCAGACTAGTGGGCGAGACCCAGTACTTC.

This clonotype came up once. CDR3 loop: CASSQEPGLAGGTDTQYF. In DNA, the CDR3 is TGCGCCAGCAGCCAAGAACCGGGACTAGCGGGGGGGACAGATACGCAGTATTTT. The chain recombines TRBV4-1 with TRBJ2-3; TRBD2 agrees at 16 bases. With V trimmed by 0 bases and J by 3 bases, 3 bases remained unmatched. This CDR3 is built from 18 residues. Germline values: CDR1 MGHRA, CDR2 YSYEKL.

This clonotype appeared a few times. The V call is TRBV5-1, the J call TRBJ2-7; D ambiguous. The ends were cut back, 0 bases at V and 2 bases at J, with 9 bases in the middle. The CDR3 consists of 14 residues. Germline values: CDR1 SGHRS, CDR2 YFSETQ. CDR3 coding DNA: TGCGCCAGCAGCTTGGAGTCGGGCCCCTACGAGCAGTACTTC. It translates to CASSLESGPYEQYF.

This clonotype was found many times. The chain uses TRBV12-3 or TRBV12-4 and TRBJ2-7; TRBD1 matches 9 bases. This CDR3 has 14 amino acids. The J segment lost 2 bases and the V segment lost 5 bases, leaving 4 bases of the junction unmatched. The CDR3: CASSPGDRAYEQYF. CDR3 DNA: TGTGCCAGCAGTCCGGGGGACAGGGCCTACGAGCAGTACTTC.

In its sample, this clonotype was seen a few times. The CDR3, as DNA: TGTGCCAGCACTTTGGGGGGGCATCAGCCCCAGCATTTT. It specifies CASTLGGHQPQHF. The chain links TRBV6-6 to TRBJ1-5; a possible D gene is TRBD1 (6 bases). Germline V gene data show CDR1 as MNHNY and CDR2 as SVGAGI (reference sequence). V shed 7 bases and J shed 5 bases, with 12 bases lying between them. This CDR3 comprises 13 residues.